This passage covers 19 T cell receptor beta chains from one sample sequenced in a study of shared clonotypes between healthy human individuals. Sequencing was performed with immunoSEQ multiplex PCR; in TCRdb, only in-frame clones are kept and a portion is missing. The sample holds fewer than 600,000 clones, around 78% seen once. The sequencing input was PBMCs. All receptors come from a middle-aged woman in good health. Some clones in this sample may be carry-over from other donors' samples.

The table lists this clone with a count of one. The gene calls are TRBV5-1 and TRBJ1-2; the D gene is possibly TRBD1 (6 bases). The germline V gene has CDR1 SGHRS and CDR2 YFSETQ. This CDR3 contains 13 residues. The V end lost 0 bases, the J end lost 6 bases, and 9 bases lay between the germline ends. CDR3 protein: CASSLGTVNGYTF. The CDR3 DNA reads as TGCGCCAGCAGCTTGGGGACAGTTAATGGCTACACCTTC. The full variable domain, its missing parts supplied by reference TRBV5-1 and TRBJ1-2, is KAGVTQTPRYLIKTRGQQVTLSCSPISGHRSVSWYQQTPGQGLQFLFEYFSETQRNKGNFPGRFSGRQFSNSRSEMNVSTLELGDSALYLCASSLGTVNGYTFGSGTRLTVV.

This clone was observed a handful of times. The chain employs TRBV7-6 and TRBJ1-1, with D perhaps TRBD1 (6 bases). Trimming removed 0 bases from V and 8 bases from J, with 10 bases in between. Germline V gives CDR1 SGHVS, CDR2 FNYEAQ. CDR3 size: 13 residues. The CDR3 sequence: CASSLAGGGEAFF. CDR3 nucleotide sequence: TGTGCCAGCAGCTTAGCGGGGGGGGGCGAAGCTTTCTTT. The full variable domain, its missing parts supplied by reference TRBV7-6 and TRBJ1-1, is GAGVSQSPRYKVTKRGQDVALRCDPISGHVSLYWYRQALGQGPEFLTYFNYEAQQDKSGLPNDRFSAERPEGSISTLTIQRTEQRDSAMYRCASSLAGGGEAFFGQGTRLTVV.

The chain carries TRBV5-4 and TRBJ2-7; no clear D gene. Germline V gives CDR1 SGHNT, CDR2 YYREEE (reference sequence). The CDR3 runs to 13 residues. V was pared by 2 bases and J by 1 base, with 7 bases between. The CDR3 reads CASSLDGSYEQYF. The DNA of the CDR3 is TGTGCCAGCAGCTTAGACGGATCCTACGAGCAGTACTTC.

The chain uses TRBV28 and TRBJ2-7; D is perhaps TRBD1 (6 bases). With 4 bases removed from V and 3 bases from J, the gap between germline ends came to 16 bases. The germline V gene has CDR1 MDHEN and CDR2 SYDVKM. The CDR3 spans 15 residues. The CDR3 bases are TGTGCCAGCAGTTCCCCTCCCAGACAGGTCTACGAGCAGTACTTC. It codes for CASSSPPRQVYEQYF.

V and J are TRBV19 and TRBJ2-7, with 8 bases matching TRBD2. V shed 6 bases, J shed 3 bases, and the junction held 10 bases outside the gene matches. Germline V CDR1 and CDR2: LNHDA, SQIVND (reference sequence). The CDR3 has 15 residues. This CDR3 reads CASSGRRAGGYEQYF. CDR3 in DNA: TGTGCCAGTAGCGGGCGGAGGGCGGGAGGCTACGAGCAGTACTTC.

The rearrangement links TRBV11-2 to TRBJ2-7; D unresolved. Trimming took off 1 base at V and 2 bases at J, with 6 bases between the two ends. This CDR3 has 13 amino acids. Germline-derived CDR1 and CDR2 are SGHAT and FQNNGV. CDR3 in amino acids: CASSLVSTYEQYF. CDR3 in DNA: TGTGCCAGCAGCTTAGTCAGTACCTACGAGCAGTACTTC.

The chain uses TRBV5-8 and TRBJ2-3; 12 nucleotides match TRBD2. V shed 0 bases and J 4 bases; nucleotides not matched to a gene: 3. The CDR3 has 16 amino acids. Germline V CDR1 and CDR2: SGHTS, YDEGEE. CDR3 DNA sequence: TGTGCCAGCAGCTTGGGTCTAGCGGGAGGGCCAGATACGCAGTATTTT. This codes for CASSLGLAGGPDTQYF.

The chain is built from TRBV9 and TRBJ1-5, with D perhaps TRBD1 (5 bases). This CDR3 is 18 amino acids long. CDR1 is SGDLS and CDR2 is YYNGEE in the germline V gene. V was clipped by 4 bases and J by 0 bases, with 20 bases between them. CDR3 DNA sequence: TGTGCCAGCAGCTCGGGACCTTCGCCTGAAAATAGCAATCAGCCCCAGCATTTT. It specifies CASSSGPSPENSNQPQHF.

The genes are TRBV19 and TRBJ2-7, with D possibly being TRBD2 (6 bases). Germline loops: CDR1 LNHDA, CDR2 SQIVND (reference sequence). V was shortened by 4 bases and J by 9 bases, with 13 bases between the two germline ends. CDR3 size: 12 residues. DNA of the CDR3: TGTGCCAGTAGTACGGAACCGGGAGTGCAGTACTTC. Encoded protein: CASSTEPGVQYF.

This rearrangement joins TRBV19 to TRBJ2-7; 8 nucleotides match TRBD2. V was clipped by 5 bases and J by 2 bases; unmatched bases: 5. Germline V gives CDR1 LNHDA, CDR2 SQIVND (reference sequence). This CDR3 is 14 amino acids long. The chain's CDR3 is CASSPAGGPYEQYF. The CDR3 DNA is TGTGCCAGTAGTCCGGCGGGAGGACCCTACGAGCAGTACTTC.

The chain recombines TRBV14 with TRBJ2-7; TRBD2 might be the D (5 bases). V dropped 1 base and J dropped 5 bases, with 12 bases sitting between them. CDR3 length equals 14 residues. The germline gives CDR1 SGHDN, CDR2 FVKESK. The CDR3 DNA reads as TGTGCCAGCAGCCAAGTTGGTGGGAGCCACGAGCAGTACTTC. Its translation: CASSQVGGSHEQYF.

The chain employs TRBV15 and TRBJ1-2; D gene unclear. Germline assignment: CDR1 LNHNV and CDR2 YYDKDF (reference sequence). CDR3 length equals 13 residues. With 1 base removed from V and 7 bases from J, the gap between germline ends came to 10 bases. CDR3 amino acids: CATSRAPQSGYTF. CDR3 DNA sequence: TGTGCCACCAGCAGAGCTCCCCAGAGTGGCTACACCTTC.

This clone was seen only once. V gene TRBV7-2 combines with J gene TRBJ2-5, with 7 bases identical to TRBD1. The CDR3 is 14 residues long. CDR1 and CDR2 from the germline V gene are SGHTA and FQGNSA. V lost 5 bases to trimming and J lost 3 bases; unmatched junction nucleotides: 6. Here the CDR3 reads CASSTRDSEETQYF. As DNA, the CDR3 is TGTGCCAGCAGCACTCGGGACAGCGAAGAGACCCAGTACTTC.

V and J are TRBV6-1 and TRBJ2-7, with TRBD1 matching over 11 bases. CDR1 MNHNS and CDR2 SASEGT come from the germline V gene. This CDR3 region has 15 residues. J lost 4 bases, V lost 4 bases, and 6 bases had no gene match. CDR3 nucleotides: TGTGCCAGCAGTGGTTGGACAGGGGGCCGATACGAGCAGTACTTC. Its translation: CASSGWTGGRYEQYF.

This clone was seen many times. The chain employs TRBV4-1 and TRBJ2-7; TRBD1 aligns across 9 bases. Trimming cost V 1 base and J 0 bases; bases outside gene matches: 1. The CDR3 sequence is 15 residues long. Germline CDR1 MGHRA, CDR2 YSYEKL. The CDR3 sequence: CASSQGTGASYEQYF. The DNA for the CDR3 is TGCGCCAGCAGCCAAGGGACAGGGGCCTCCTACGAGCAGTACTTC.

The V gene is TRBV7-3, the J gene TRBJ2-3; D perhaps matches TRBD1 (5 bases). Trimming cost V 5 bases and J 5 bases, with 11 bases left between them. This CDR3 is built from 13 residues. Germline V gives CDR1 SGHTA, CDR2 FQGTGA. CDR3 nucleotide sequence: TGTGCCAGCAGCCAGGGCCTCGAAGATACGCAGTATTTT. This codes for CASSQGLEDTQYF.

As DNA, the CDR3 is TGTGCCAGCAGTCGGGGGGGACAGCCCCAGCATTTT. Protein: CASSRGGQPQHF. The chain links TRBV6-5 to TRBJ1-5, with D possibly being TRBD1 (5 bases). This CDR3 spans 12 amino acids. Germline assignment: CDR1 MNHEY and CDR2 SVGAGI. V dropped 5 bases and J dropped 7 bases, with 9 bases sitting between them.

J is TRBJ2-3 and V is TRBV4-3, with D perhaps TRBD2 (7 bases). The CDR3 runs to 17 residues. V was trimmed by 1 base and J by 2 bases, leaving 16 bases between them. Germline loops: CDR1 LGHNA, CDR2 YSLEER. This CDR3 is CASSQGEGTQNTDTQYF. The CDR3 coding sequence is TGCGCCAGCAGCCAAGGGGAGGGGACACAGAACACAGATACGCAGTATTTT.

Only a few counts were recorded for this clone. The chain couples TRBV7-2 to TRBJ2-1; 10 positions match TRBD2. Germline V gene data show CDR1 as SGHTA and CDR2 as FQGNSA. V was pared by 7 bases and J by 4 bases, with 10 bases of the junction left unmatched. This CDR3 spans 16 amino acids. CDR3 in DNA: TGTGCCAGCACCCTAGCCCCAGCGGGAGGGTACAATGAGCAGTTCTTC. This gives the protein CASTLAPAGGYNEQFF.